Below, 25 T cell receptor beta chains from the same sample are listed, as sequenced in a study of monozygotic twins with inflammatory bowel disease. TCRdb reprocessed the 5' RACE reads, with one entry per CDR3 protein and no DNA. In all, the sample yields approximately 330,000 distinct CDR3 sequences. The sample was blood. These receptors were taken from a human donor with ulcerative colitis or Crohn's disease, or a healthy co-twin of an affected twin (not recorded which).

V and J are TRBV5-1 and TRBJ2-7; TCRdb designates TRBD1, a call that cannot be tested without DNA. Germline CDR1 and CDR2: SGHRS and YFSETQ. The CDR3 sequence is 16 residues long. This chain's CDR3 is CASSSVGQADSYEQYF.

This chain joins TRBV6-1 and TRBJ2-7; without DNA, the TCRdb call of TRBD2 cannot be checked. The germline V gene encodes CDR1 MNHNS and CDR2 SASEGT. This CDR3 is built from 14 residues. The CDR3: CASRALRSSYEQYF.

CDR3 protein: CASSLASPGRETQYF. V and J are TRBV7-8 and TRBJ2-5; TCRdb returns TRBD1, unconfirmable since there is no DNA. This CDR3 region has 15 residues. CDR1 and CDR2 from the germline V gene are SGHVS and FQNEAQ.

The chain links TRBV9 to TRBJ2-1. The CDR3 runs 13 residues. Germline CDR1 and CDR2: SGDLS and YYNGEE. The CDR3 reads CASSVVGYNEQFF.

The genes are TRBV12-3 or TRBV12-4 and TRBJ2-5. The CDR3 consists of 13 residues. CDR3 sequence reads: CASSFHGGETQYF.

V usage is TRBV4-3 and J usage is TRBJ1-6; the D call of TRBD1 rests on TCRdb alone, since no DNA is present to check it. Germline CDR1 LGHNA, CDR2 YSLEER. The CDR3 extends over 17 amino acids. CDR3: CASSQDMGQGGSSPLHF.

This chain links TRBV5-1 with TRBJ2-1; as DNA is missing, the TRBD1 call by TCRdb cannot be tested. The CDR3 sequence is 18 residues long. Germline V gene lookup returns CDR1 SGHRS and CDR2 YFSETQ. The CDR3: CASSLADSLIRGSNEQFF.

The CDR3 sequence: CASSRSGADYEQYF. V usage is TRBV5-1 and J usage is TRBJ2-7; lacking DNA, the TRBD1 call made by TCRdb goes unchecked. The CDR3 extends over 14 amino acids. In germline, CDR1 is SGHRS, CDR2 YFSETQ.

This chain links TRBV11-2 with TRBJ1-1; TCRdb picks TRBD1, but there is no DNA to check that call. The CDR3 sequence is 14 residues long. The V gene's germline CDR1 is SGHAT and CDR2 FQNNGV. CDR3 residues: CASSSNRGGTEAFF.

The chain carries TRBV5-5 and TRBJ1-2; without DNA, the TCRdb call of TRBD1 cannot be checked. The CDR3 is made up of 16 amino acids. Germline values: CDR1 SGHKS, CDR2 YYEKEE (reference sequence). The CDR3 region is CASSSTGQPLSYGYTF.

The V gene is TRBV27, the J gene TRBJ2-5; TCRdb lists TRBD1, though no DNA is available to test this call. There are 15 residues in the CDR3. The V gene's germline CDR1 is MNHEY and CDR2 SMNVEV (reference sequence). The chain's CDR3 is CASSSRDRLQETQYF.

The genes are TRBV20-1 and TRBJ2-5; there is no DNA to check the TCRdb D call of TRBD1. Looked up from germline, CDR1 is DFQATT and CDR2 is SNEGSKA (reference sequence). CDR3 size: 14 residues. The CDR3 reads CSARPGQNRETQYF.

Here the CDR3 reads CASSGGGGGVPYEQYF. The chain uses TRBV7-2 and TRBJ2-7; TCRdb gives TRBD1 as the D gene, but with no DNA this cannot be confirmed. The CDR3 is 16 residues long. Germline assignment: CDR1 SGHTA and CDR2 FQGNSA.

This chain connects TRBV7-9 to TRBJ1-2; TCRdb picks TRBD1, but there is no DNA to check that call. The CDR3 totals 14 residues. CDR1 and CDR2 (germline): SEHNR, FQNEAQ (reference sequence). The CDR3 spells CASSDTGGGYGYTF.

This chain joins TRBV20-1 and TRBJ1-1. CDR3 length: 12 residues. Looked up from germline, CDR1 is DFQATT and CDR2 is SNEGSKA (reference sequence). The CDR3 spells CSAKDGSTEAFF.

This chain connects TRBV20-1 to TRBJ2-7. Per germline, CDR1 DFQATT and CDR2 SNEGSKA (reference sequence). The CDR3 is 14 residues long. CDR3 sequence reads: CSARVGSLSYEQYF.

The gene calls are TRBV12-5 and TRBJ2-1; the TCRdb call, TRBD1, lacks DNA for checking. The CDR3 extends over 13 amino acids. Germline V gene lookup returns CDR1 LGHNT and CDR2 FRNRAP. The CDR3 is CASAGQQYNEQFF.

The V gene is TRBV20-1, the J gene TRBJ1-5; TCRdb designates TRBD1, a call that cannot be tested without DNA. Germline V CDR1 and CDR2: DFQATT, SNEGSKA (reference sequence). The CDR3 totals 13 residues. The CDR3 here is CSATGTEEQPQHF.

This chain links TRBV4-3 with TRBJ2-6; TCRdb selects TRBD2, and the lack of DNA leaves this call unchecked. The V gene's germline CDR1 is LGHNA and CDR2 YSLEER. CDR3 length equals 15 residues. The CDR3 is CASSLKGAGANVLTF.

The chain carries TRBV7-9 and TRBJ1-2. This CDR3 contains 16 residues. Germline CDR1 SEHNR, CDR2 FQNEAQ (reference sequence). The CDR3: CASSRATIGFNYGYTF.

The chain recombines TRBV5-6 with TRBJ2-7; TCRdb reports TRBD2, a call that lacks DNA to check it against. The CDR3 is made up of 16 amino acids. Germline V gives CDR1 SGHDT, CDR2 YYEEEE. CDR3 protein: CASSLGSGGTSIEQYF.

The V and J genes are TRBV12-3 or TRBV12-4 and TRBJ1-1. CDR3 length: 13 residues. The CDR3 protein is CASSFKSGTEAFF.

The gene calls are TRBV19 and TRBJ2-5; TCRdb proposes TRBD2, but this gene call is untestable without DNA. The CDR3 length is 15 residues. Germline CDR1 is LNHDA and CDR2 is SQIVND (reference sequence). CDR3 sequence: CASSPSLAGEETQYF. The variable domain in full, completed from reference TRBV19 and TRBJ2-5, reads DGGITQSPKYLFRKEGQNVTLSCEQNLNHDAMYWYRQDPGQGLRLIYYSQIVNDFQKGDIAEGYSVSREKKESFPLTVTSAQKNPTAFYLCASSPSLAGEETQYFGPGTRLLVL.

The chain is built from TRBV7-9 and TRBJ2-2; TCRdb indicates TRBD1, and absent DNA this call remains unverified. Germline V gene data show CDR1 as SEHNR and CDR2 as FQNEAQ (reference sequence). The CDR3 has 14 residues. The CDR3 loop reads CASSYNRDTGELFF. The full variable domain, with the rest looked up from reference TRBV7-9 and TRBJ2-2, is DTGVSQNPRHKITKRGQNVTFRCDPISEHNRLYWYRQTLGQGPEFLTYFQNEAQLEKSRLLSDRFSAERPKGSFSTLEIQRTEQGDSAMYLCASSYNRDTGELFFGEGSRLTVL.

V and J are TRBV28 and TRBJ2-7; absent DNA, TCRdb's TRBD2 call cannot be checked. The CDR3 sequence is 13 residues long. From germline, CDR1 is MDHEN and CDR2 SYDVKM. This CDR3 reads CASTVAGSYEQYF.